The 31 T cell receptor beta chains presented below share a single source sample, sequenced in a study of shared clonotypes between healthy human individuals. Only in-frame clones appear in the TCRdb table, and some are missing; sequencing was by immunoSEQ multiplex PCR. The table has a few million clones, approximately 90% seen once. Sequencing input: naive CD4+ T cells sorted from blood. Described subset: CD45RA+ positively selected. All receptors derive from a man between 18 and 35 years old in good health.

J is TRBJ1-2 and V is TRBV5-1; TRBD1 matches at 9 bases. V lost 0 bases to trimming and J lost 6 bases; unmatched junction nucleotides: 15. Germline assignment: CDR1 SGHRS and CDR2 YFSETQ. The CDR3 spans 18 residues. The CDR3 here is CASSLARRQGVSANGYTF. In DNA form, the CDR3 reads TGCGCCAGCAGCTTGGCCAGGAGACAGGGGGTCTCGGCAAATGGCTACACCTTC.

This sequence joins TRBV5-6 and TRBJ1-2, with D perhaps matching TRBD1 (6 bases). CDR1 and CDR2 (germline): SGHDT, YYEEEE. The CDR3 extends over 13 amino acids. The V gene lost 3 bases and the J gene lost 4 bases, with 10 bases spanning the gap. The CDR3 spells CASSSPGAYGYTF. The CDR3 nucleotides read TGTGCCAGCAGCTCCCCGGGGGCCTATGGCTACACCTTC.

The rearrangement links TRBV28 to TRBJ2-1; D is unclear. V shed 3 bases and J shed 5 bases, with 23 bases lying between them. CDR1 is MDHEN, CDR2 SYDVKM, per germline. The CDR3 runs to 18 residues. CDR3 loop: CASSFPLRLFALDNEQFF. The DNA of the CDR3 is TGTGCCAGCAGTTTCCCCCTCCGGCTGTTTGCTTTGGACAATGAGCAGTTCTTC.

J is TRBJ2-6 and V is TRBV27; D might be TRBD2 (6 bases). V gave up 4 bases and J gave up 4 bases, with 14 bases separating them. The CDR3 is made up of 16 amino acids. Per the germline V gene, CDR1 is MNHEY and CDR2 is SMNVEV (reference sequence). CDR3 protein: CASSYAGGVGANVLTF. For the CDR3, the DNA is TGTGCCAGCAGTTACGCCGGCGGGGTCGGGGCCAACGTCCTGACTTTC.

The rearrangement links TRBV4-1 to TRBJ1-4; 9 nucleotides line up with TRBD1. Germline V gene sequence: CDR1 MGHRA, CDR2 YSYEKL. This CDR3 contains 17 residues. The J segment lost 3 bases and the V segment lost 4 bases, leaving 9 bases of the junction unmatched. The CDR3 DNA sequence: TGCGCCAGCAGCCCCCAGGACAGGGGTGAGGCTAATGAAAAACTGTTTTTT. Amino acids: CASSPQDRGEANEKLFF.

CDR3 sequence: CASRTRGLHYEQYF. CDR3 sequence (DNA): TGTGCCAGCAGGACGCGCGGGCTACACTACGAGCAGTACTTC. This chain connects TRBV27 to TRBJ2-7, with D perhaps TRBD2 (5 bases). Germline V gene data show CDR1 as MNHEY and CDR2 as SMNVEV (reference sequence). CDR3 length equals 14 residues. V was clipped by 6 bases and J by 3 bases, with 15 bases between them.

The gene calls are TRBV30 and TRBJ1-2; D is possibly TRBD1 (5 bases). Trimming stripped 8 bases from V and 7 bases from J, with 14 bases between. This CDR3 region has 11 residues. Germline V lookup: CDR1 GTSNPN, CDR2 SVGIG (reference sequence). As DNA, the CDR3 is TGTGCCCGAGCCCGGGGGATTGGCTACACCTTC. Its protein product is CARARGIGYTF.

The rearrangement links TRBV6-5 to TRBJ2-2, with 8 bases that match TRBD2. Trimming cost V 6 bases and J 8 bases; bases outside gene matches: 11. CDR3 length equals 15 residues. CDR1 is MNHEY and CDR2 is SVGAGI in the germline V gene. The CDR3 coding sequence is TGTGCCAGCAGACCCGGACTAGCAGGGTCGGGGGAGCTGTTTTTT. It encodes CASRPGLAGSGELFF.

The chain employs TRBV5-1 and TRBJ2-5; D remains unclear. Trimming took 1 base from V and 5 from J, leaving 12 bases between them. The CDR3 contains 14 residues. The germline CDR1 and CDR2 sequences are SGHRS and YFSETQ. The CDR3 reads CASSLTPPAETQYF. The CDR3 DNA follows: TGCGCCAGCAGCTTGACTCCTCCGGCGGAGACCCAGTACTTC.

This clone was seen only a few times. V gene TRBV16 combines with J gene TRBJ2-3; D is possibly TRBD2 (6 bases). Trimming left V 6 bases short and J 0 bases short, with 13 bases between. The CDR3 loop spans 15 amino acids. The germline V gene encodes CDR1 KGHSY and CDR2 FQNENV. The chain's CDR3 is CASRIGTLSTDTQYF. CDR3 coding DNA: TGTGCCAGCAGAATCGGGACTCTCAGCACAGATACGCAGTATTTT.

The rearrangement joins TRBV6-5 to TRBJ1-1; D remains unclear. The germline CDR1 and CDR2 sequences are MNHEY and SVGAGI. The CDR3 runs to 13 residues. V lost 5 bases and J lost 6, with 13 bases in between. The DNA for the CDR3 is TGTGCCAGCAGTCGGGATCCGCGGGCTGAAGCTTTCTTT. This encodes CASSRDPRAEAFF.

J is TRBJ2-6 and V is TRBV5-6, with D tentatively TRBD1 (5 bases). This CDR3 is 17 amino acids long. Germline V lookup: CDR1 SGHDT, CDR2 YYEEEE. V was shortened by 1 base and J by 0 bases, with 11 bases between the two germline ends. The CDR3 bases are TGTGCCAGCAGCTTGCGGCAGGGCGGCTCTGGGGCCAACGTCCTGACTTTC. It yields the protein CASSLRQGGSGANVLTF.

The chain is built from TRBV18 and TRBJ1-6; D gene ambiguous. The ends were cut back, 6 bases at V and 9 bases at J, with 9 bases in the middle. The CDR3 spans 12 residues. Germline lookup yields CDR1 KGHSH and CDR2 LQKENI. The CDR3 nucleotides read TGTGCCAGCTCCGGGGTGGCTTCACCCCTCCACTTT. Translated: CASSGVASPLHF.

The chain carries TRBV4-1 and TRBJ1-4; TRBD1 matches at 7 bases. This CDR3 contains 15 residues. V was clipped by 4 bases and J by 6 bases; unmatched bases: 8. Looked up from germline, CDR1 is MGHRA and CDR2 is YSYEKL. Here the CDR3 reads CASSRSQGVDEKLFF. CDR3 in DNA: TGCGCCAGCAGCCGCTCGCAGGGGGTAGATGAAAAACTGTTTTTT.

V gene TRBV5-1 combines with J gene TRBJ2-7; 9 bases map to TRBD2. Germline V gene sequence: CDR1 SGHRS, CDR2 YFSETQ. V lost 2 bases and J lost 2; bases outside the gene matches: 8. The CDR3 runs to 16 residues. CDR3 region: CASSFYATSGAYEQYF. In DNA form, the CDR3 reads TGCGCCAGCAGCTTCTACGCGACTAGCGGTGCCTACGAGCAGTACTTC. The full variable domain, rest sourced from reference TRBV5-1 and TRBJ2-7, is KAGVTQTPRYLIKTRGQQVTLSCSPISGHRSVSWYQQTPGQGLQFLFEYFSETQRNKGNFPGRFSGRQFSNSRSEMNVSTLELGDSALYLCASSFYATSGAYEQYFGPGTRLTVT.

The CDR3 protein is CASSDSLSFRVGINEKLFF. Here the CDR3 DNA reads TGTGCCAGCAGTGACTCGCTATCCTTCAGGGTGGGAATTAATGAAAAACTGTTTTTT. V is TRBV6-4 and J is TRBJ1-4, with TRBD1 as a possible D gene (5 bases). The V gene's germline CDR1 is MRHNA and CDR2 SNTAGT. V was cut by 0 bases and J by 4 bases, with 21 bases left in between. This CDR3 has 19 residues.

The J gene is TRBJ1-2, the V gene TRBV5-4; 7 bases are a match to TRBD1. CDR1 and CDR2 from the germline V gene are SGHNT and YYREEE (reference sequence). The length of the CDR3 is 15 residues. The ends lost 4 bases at V and 4 bases at J; junction bases unmatched: 10. For the CDR3, the DNA is TGTGCCAGCAGCGGGGAGGGGGCTCGGGGCTATGGCTACACCTTC. It codes for CASSGEGARGYGYTF.

The chain is built from TRBV10-3 and TRBJ2-3, with 7 bases lining up with TRBD2. Looked up from germline, CDR1 is ENHRY and CDR2 is SYGVKD. After removal of 4 bases from V and 2 bases from J, the junction contained 3 bases not matched to a gene. The CDR3 has 14 amino acids. Here the CDR3 reads CAISGGGATDTQYF. CDR3 in DNA: TGTGCCATCAGTGGGGGGGGAGCCACAGATACGCAGTATTTT.

The chain uses TRBV6-4 and TRBJ1-1; 12 bases line up with TRBD1. In germline, CDR1 is MRHNA, CDR2 SNTAGT. Trimming removed 6 bases from V and 5 bases from J; junction bases left unmatched: 16. CDR3 size: 18 residues. The CDR3 spells CASRITPGTGGGGTEAFF. The CDR3 coding sequence is TGTGCCAGCAGGATAACGCCCGGGACAGGGGGCGGGGGGACTGAAGCTTTCTTT.

The chain couples TRBV2 to TRBJ2-1; weak D call: TRBD1 (5 bases). The CDR3 totals 13 residues. V dropped 7 bases and J dropped 3 bases, with 10 bases sitting between them. Germline CDR1 and CDR2: SNHLY and FYNNEI. CDR3 sequence (DNA): TGTGCCAGCAACATAGACAGCTACAATGAGCAGTTCTTC. As protein: CASNIDSYNEQFF.

V and J are TRBV7-2 and TRBJ2-5; D is unclear. This CDR3 contains 13 residues. The V end was cut by 1 base, the J end by 5 bases, with 8 bases between. From germline, CDR1 is SGHTA and CDR2 FQGNSA. CDR3 nucleotides: TGTGCCAGCAGCTTAGGGGTTGCGGAGACCCAGTACTTC. Its protein is CASSLGVAETQYF.

This clone appeared once. V and J are TRBV6-5 and TRBJ1-5; D uncertain. Looked up from germline, CDR1 is MNHEY and CDR2 is SVGAGI. Trimming removed 6 bases from V and 2 bases from J, with 14 bases in between. This CDR3 comprises 15 residues. CDR3 in DNA: TGTGCCAGCAGAATAGACCGGGGAGGCAATCAGCCCCAGCATTTT. This sequence encodes CASRIDRGGNQPQHF.

This chain uses TRBV6-5 with TRBJ2-7; weak D call: TRBD1 (6 bases). The V end was cut by 4 bases, the J end by 3 bases, with 13 bases between. Germline V gives CDR1 MNHEY, CDR2 SVGAGI. This CDR3 spans 14 amino acids. The DNA of the CDR3 is TGTGCCAGCAGTTCTCGGGGACAAAGCTACGAGCAGTACTTC. Its protein is CASSSRGQSYEQYF.

The rearrangement joins TRBV6-1 to TRBJ1-2; a possible D gene is TRBD1 (5 bases). The ends were cut back, 0 bases at V and 4 bases at J, with 27 bases in the middle. The CDR3 loop spans 20 amino acids. Looked up from germline, CDR1 is MNHNS and CDR2 is SASEGT. The CDR3 loop is CASSEAGGGRIQAVLYGYTF. The CDR3 nucleotides are TGTGCCAGCAGTGAAGCGGGGGGGGGACGGATACAAGCAGTCCTCTATGGCTACACCTTC.

This clone was counted a single time. This chain links TRBV10-3 with TRBJ2-5, with a weak D call TRBD2 (7 bases). Germline V gene lookup returns CDR1 ENHRY and CDR2 SYGVKD. The CDR3 sequence is 13 residues long. V lost 11 bases and J 2 bases, leaving 15 bases between the germline ends. CDR3 sequence (DNA): TGTGCCTCGACCGGGGGGCGGCAAGAGACCCAGTACTTC. Amino acid sequence: CASTGGRQETQYF.

Concerning this clone: An end of the junction differs from the germline gene, which may be a read error. This chain links TRBV2 with TRBJ1-1; D uncertain. CDR3 length: 13 amino acids. The germline CDR1 and CDR2 sequences are SNHLY and FYNNEI. The CDR3, as DNA: TGTGCCAGCAGGGATAGATGGGCCTCTGAGGCTTTCTTT. Protein sequence: CASRDRWASEAFF.

The rearrangement joins TRBV7-9 to TRBJ2-1; no definite D call. CDR3 size: 13 residues. Trimming took off 2 bases at V and 4 bases at J, with 6 bases between the two ends. The germline V gene encodes CDR1 SEHNR and CDR2 FQNEAQ (reference sequence). CDR3 sequence: CASSLNGYNEQFF. In nucleotides, the CDR3 is TGTGCCAGCAGCTTAAACGGATACAATGAGCAGTTCTTC.

The rearrangement uses TRBV7-9 and TRBJ1-5; D possibly corresponds to TRBD1 (6 bases). The germline CDR1 and CDR2 sequences are SEHNR and FQNEAQ (reference sequence). The CDR3 runs to 16 residues. With 0 bases removed from V and 2 bases from J, the gap between germline ends came to 11 bases. The CDR3, as DNA: TGTGCCAGCAGCTTAGCAGTGGCAGGGGGCAATCAGCCCCAGCATTTT. It translates to CASSLAVAGGNQPQHF.

V and J are TRBV10-2 and TRBJ2-5, with TRBD2 as a possible D gene (5 bases). The germline V gene has CDR1 WSHSY and CDR2 SAAADI. Between the trimmed V and J ends, which lost 0 bases and 0 bases, there was a span of 17 bases. CDR3 size: 18 residues. The CDR3 sequence: CASSESRARVSYQETQYF. The DNA for the CDR3 is TGCGCCAGCAGTGAGTCGAGGGCCCGGGTATCGTACCAAGAGACCCAGTACTTC.

This clone was recorded only once. This sequence joins TRBV7-8 and TRBJ2-7; D may be TRBD1 (6 bases). Looked up from germline, CDR1 is SGHVS and CDR2 is FQNEAQ. Trimming removed 3 bases at V and 7 bases at J, with 16 bases between. CDR3 size: 14 residues. The CDR3 DNA reads TGTGCCAGCAGCTTTGCAGGGGCGGTTTTTGAGCAGTACTTC. This sequence encodes CASSFAGAVFEQYF.

The rearrangement links TRBV4-1 to TRBJ2-5, with D unresolved. Germline V lookup: CDR1 MGHRA, CDR2 YSYEKL. Trimming cost V 4 bases and J 5 bases, with 8 bases left between them. This CDR3 spans 12 amino acids. The CDR3 sequence: CASSRIGETQYF. The CDR3 nucleotides are TGCGCCAGCAGCCGAATAGGCGAGACCCAGTACTTC.